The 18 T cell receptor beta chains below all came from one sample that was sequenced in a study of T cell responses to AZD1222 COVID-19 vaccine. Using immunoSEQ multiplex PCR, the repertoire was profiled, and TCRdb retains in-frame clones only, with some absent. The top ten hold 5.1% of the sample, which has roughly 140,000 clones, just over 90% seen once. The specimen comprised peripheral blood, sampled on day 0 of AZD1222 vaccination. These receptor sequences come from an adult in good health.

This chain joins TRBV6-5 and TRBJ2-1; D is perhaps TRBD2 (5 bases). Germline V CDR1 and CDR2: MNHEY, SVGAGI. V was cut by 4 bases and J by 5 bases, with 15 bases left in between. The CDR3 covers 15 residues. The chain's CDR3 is CASSSSGLSHNEQFF. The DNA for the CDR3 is TGTGCCAGCAGTTCCAGCGGCCTATCCCACAATGAGCAGTTCTTC.

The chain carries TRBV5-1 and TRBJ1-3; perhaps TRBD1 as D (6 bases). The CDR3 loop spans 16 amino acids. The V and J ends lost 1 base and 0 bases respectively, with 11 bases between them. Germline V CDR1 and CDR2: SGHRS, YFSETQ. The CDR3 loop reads CASSLQQGISGNTIYF. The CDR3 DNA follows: TGCGCCAGCAGCTTGCAACAGGGAATCTCTGGAAACACCATATATTTT.

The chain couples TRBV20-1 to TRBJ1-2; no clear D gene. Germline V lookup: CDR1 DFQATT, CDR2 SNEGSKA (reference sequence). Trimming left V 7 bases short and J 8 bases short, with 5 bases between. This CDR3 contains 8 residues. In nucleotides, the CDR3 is TGCAGTGAGAACGGCTACACCTTC. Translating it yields CSENGYTF.

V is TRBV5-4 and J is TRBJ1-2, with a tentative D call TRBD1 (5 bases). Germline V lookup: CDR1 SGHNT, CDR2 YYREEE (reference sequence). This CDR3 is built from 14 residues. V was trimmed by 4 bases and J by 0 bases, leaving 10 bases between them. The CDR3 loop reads CASSPRGANYGYTF. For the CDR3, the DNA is TGTGCCAGCAGCCCACGGGGGGCTAACTATGGCTACACCTTC.

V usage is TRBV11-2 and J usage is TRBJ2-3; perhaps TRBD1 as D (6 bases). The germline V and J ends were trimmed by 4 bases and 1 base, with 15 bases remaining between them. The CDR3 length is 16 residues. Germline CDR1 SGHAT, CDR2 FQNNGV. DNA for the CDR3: TGTGCCAGCAGCTCTACAGGGAGAATAGGCACAGATACGCAGTATTTT. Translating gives CASSSTGRIGTDTQYF.

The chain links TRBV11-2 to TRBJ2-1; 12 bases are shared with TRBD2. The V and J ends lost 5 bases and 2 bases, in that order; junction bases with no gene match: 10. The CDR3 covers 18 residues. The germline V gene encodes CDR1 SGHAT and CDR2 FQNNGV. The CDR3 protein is CASSLNGLAGPPYNEQFF. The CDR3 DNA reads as TGTGCCAGCAGCCTTAATGGACTAGCGGGACCTCCCTACAATGAGCAGTTCTTC.

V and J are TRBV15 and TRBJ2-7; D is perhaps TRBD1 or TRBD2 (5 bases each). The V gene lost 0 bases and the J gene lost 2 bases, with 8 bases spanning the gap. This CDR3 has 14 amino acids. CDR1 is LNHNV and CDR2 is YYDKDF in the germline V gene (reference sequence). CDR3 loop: CATSRDQGPYEQYF. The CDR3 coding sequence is TGTGCCACCAGCAGAGATCAGGGACCCTACGAGCAGTACTTC.

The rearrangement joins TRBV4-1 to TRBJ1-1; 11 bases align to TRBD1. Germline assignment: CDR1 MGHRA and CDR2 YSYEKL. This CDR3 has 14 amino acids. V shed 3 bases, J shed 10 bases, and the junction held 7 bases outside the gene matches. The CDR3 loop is CASSHPDRGRSAFF. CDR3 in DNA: TGCGCCAGCAGCCACCCGGACAGGGGGCGTTCAGCTTTCTTT.

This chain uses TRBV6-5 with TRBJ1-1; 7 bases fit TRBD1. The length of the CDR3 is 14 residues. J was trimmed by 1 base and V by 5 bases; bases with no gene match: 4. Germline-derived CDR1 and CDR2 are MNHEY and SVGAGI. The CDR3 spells CASSQGQKNTEAFF. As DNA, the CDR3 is TGTGCCAGCAGTCAGGGACAGAAGAACACTGAAGCTTTCTTT.

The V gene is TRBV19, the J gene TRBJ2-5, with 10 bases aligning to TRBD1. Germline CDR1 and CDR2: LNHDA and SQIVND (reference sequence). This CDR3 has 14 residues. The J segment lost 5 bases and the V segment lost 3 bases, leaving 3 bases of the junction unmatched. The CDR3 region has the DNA TGTGCCAGTAGTATGGGACAGGGGTTGGAGACCCAGTACTTC. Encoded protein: CASSMGQGLETQYF.

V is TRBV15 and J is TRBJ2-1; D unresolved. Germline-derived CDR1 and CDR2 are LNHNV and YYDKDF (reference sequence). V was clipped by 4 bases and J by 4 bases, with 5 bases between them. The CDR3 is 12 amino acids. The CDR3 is CATSKGYNEQFF. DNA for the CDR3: TGTGCCACCAGCAAAGGGTACAATGAGCAGTTCTTC. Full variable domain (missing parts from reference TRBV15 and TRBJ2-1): DAMVIQNPRYQVTQFGKPVTLSCSQTLNHNVMYWYQQKSSQAPKLLFHYYDKDFNNEADTPDNFQSRRPNTSFCFLDIRSPGLGDTAMYLCATSKGYNEQFFGPGTRLTVL.

This CDR3 is CASSLGPWSRPNTEAFF. As DNA, the CDR3 is TGCGCCAGCAGCTTGGGACCATGGTCAAGGCCGAACACTGAAGCTTTCTTT. V gene TRBV5-1 combines with J gene TRBJ1-1; D gene uncertain. There are 17 residues in the CDR3. V was clipped by 0 bases and J by 1 base, with 16 bases between them. Germline V gene sequence: CDR1 SGHRS, CDR2 YFSETQ. Filled out from reference TRBV5-1 and TRBJ1-1, the complete variable domain reads KAGVTQTPRYLIKTRGQQVTLSCSPISGHRSVSWYQQTPGQGLQFLFEYFSETQRNKGNFPGRFSGRQFSNSRSEMNVSTLELGDSALYLCASSLGPWSRPNTEAFFGQGTRLTVV.

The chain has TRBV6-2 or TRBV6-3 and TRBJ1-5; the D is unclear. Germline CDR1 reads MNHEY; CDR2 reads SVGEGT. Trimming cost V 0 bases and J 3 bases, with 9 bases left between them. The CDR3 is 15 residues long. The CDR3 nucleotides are TGTGCCAGCAGTTACTCAACGGTCATCAATCAGCCCCAGCATTTT. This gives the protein CASSYSTVINQPQHF.

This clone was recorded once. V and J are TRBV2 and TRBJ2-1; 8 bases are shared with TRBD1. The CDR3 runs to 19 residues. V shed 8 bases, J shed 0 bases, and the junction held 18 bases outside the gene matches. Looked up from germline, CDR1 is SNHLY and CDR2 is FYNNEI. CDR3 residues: CASGNDDRGGISSYNEQFF. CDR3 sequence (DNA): TGTGCCAGCGGAAATGATGACAGGGGAGGAATTAGCTCCTACAATGAGCAGTTCTTC. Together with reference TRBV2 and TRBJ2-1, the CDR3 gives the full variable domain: EPEVTQTPSHQVTQMGQEVILRCVPISNHLYFYWYRQILGQKVEFLVSFYNNEISEKSEIFDDQFSVERPDGSNFTLKIRSTKLEDSAMYFCASGNDDRGGISSYNEQFFGPGTRLTVL.

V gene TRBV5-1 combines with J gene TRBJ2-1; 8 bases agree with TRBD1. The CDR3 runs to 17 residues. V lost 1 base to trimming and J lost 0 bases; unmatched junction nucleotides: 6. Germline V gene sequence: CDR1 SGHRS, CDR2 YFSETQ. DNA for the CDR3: TGCGCCAGCAGCTTGAGGGGACAGGAAATCTCCTACAATGAGCAGTTCTTC. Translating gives CASSLRGQEISYNEQFF.

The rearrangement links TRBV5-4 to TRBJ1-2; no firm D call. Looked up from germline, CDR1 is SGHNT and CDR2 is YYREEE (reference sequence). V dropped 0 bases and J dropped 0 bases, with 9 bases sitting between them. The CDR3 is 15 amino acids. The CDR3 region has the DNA TGTGCCAGCAGCTTGGTAGGGTCCCCTAACTATGGCTACACCTTC. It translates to CASSLVGSPNYGYTF.

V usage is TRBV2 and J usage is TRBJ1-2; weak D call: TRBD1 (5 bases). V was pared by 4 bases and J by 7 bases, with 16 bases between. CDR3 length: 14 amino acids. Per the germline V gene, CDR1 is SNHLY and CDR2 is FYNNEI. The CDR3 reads CASSVVREDGGYTF. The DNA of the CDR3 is TGTGCCAGCAGTGTTGTCAGGGAGGATGGTGGCTACACCTTC. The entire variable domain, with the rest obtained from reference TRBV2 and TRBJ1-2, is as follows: EPEVTQTPSHQVTQMGQEVILRCVPISNHLYFYWYRQILGQKVEFLVSFYNNEISEKSEIFDDQFSVERPDGSNFTLKIRSTKLEDSAMYFCASSVVREDGGYTFGSGTRLTVV.

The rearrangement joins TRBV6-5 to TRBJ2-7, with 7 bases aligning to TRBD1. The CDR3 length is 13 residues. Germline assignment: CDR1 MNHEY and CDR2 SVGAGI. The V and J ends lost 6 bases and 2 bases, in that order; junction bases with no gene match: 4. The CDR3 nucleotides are TGTGCCAGCAGCATGACAGGGACCTACGAGCAGTACTTC. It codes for CASSMTGTYEQYF.